This passage covers 27 T cell receptor beta chains from one sample sequenced in a study of shared clonotypes between healthy human individuals. Assay used: immunoSEQ multiplex PCR; TCRdb lists only in-frame clones, some missing. The data contain about 2 million clones, roughly 94% of them seen just once; the ten biggest clones take up 0.1% to 0.15%. The sequencing input was naive CD4+ T cells sorted from blood. Subset of the sample: CD45RA+ positively selected. The source of these receptors is a man younger than 30 in good health.

This chain joins TRBV2 and TRBJ2-2; D is possibly TRBD2 (6 bases). CDR1 is SNHLY, CDR2 FYNNEI, per germline. The CDR3 is 12 amino acids. Trimming removed 10 bases at V and 5 bases at J, with 11 bases between. This chain's CDR3 is CATSAGTGELFF. The CDR3 bases are TGTGCCACCTCTGCGGGGACCGGGGAGCTGTTTTTT.

This sequence joins TRBV2 and TRBJ2-7; 9 nucleotides line up with TRBD1. The CDR3 sequence is 14 residues long. CDR1 is SNHLY and CDR2 is FYNNEI in the germline V gene. The V segment lost 6 bases and the J segment 2 bases; nucleotides outside the gene matches: 5. DNA of the CDR3: TGTGCCAGCAGCCAGGGACAGGGTCCCTACGAGCAGTACTTC. Residues: CASSQGQGPYEQYF.

The V gene is TRBV19, the J gene TRBJ2-2; tentatively, D is TRBD1 or TRBD2 (5 bases each). V was clipped by 6 bases and J by 3 bases, with 14 bases between them. The germline CDR1 and CDR2 sequences are LNHDA and SQIVND (reference sequence). The CDR3 runs to 15 residues. CDR3 amino acids: CASRGRGSDTGELFF. CDR3 DNA: TGTGCCAGTAGGGGACGAGGGAGTGACACCGGGGAGCTGTTTTTT.

This clone showed up just once. In nucleotides, the CDR3 is TGTGCCAGCAGAAAGGGACAGATTGCAACTAATGAAAAACTGTTTTTT. The encoded protein is CASRKGQIATNEKLFF. The V and J genes are TRBV28 and TRBJ1-4; TRBD1 matches 7 bases. Germline V gene lookup returns CDR1 MDHEN and CDR2 SYDVKM. J gave up 0 bases and V 6 bases, and 7 bases lay outside the gene matches. The CDR3 sequence is 16 residues long.

V gene TRBV6-5 combines with J gene TRBJ2-3; 10 nucleotides align to TRBD1. CDR1 and CDR2 from the germline V gene are MNHEY and SVGAGI. V was clipped by 6 bases and J by 2 bases; unmatched bases: 5. The CDR3 sequence is 15 residues long. The chain's CDR3 is CASRTGTGATDTQYF. The DNA of the CDR3 is TGTGCCAGCAGAACCGGGACAGGGGCCACAGATACGCAGTATTTT.

J is TRBJ1-1 and V is TRBV5-1; D not certain. This CDR3 is built from 15 residues. The V gene's germline CDR1 is SGHRS and CDR2 YFSETQ. The germline V and J ends were trimmed by 0 bases and 0 bases, with 9 bases remaining between them. Written as DNA, the CDR3 is TGCGCCAGCAGCTTGGCCGCCAGCATGAACACTGAAGCTTTCTTT. This codes for CASSLAASMNTEAFF.

This chain connects TRBV19 to TRBJ2-1; D gene ambiguous. Trimming took off 6 bases at V and 0 bases at J, with 15 bases between the two ends. CDR1 LNHDA and CDR2 SQIVND come from the germline V gene (reference sequence). This CDR3 region has 16 residues. The CDR3 region has the DNA TGTGCCAGTAGCCGCGGACCGAAGAGCTCCTACAATGAGCAGTTCTTC. It yields the protein CASSRGPKSSYNEQFF.

The chain is built from TRBV25-1 and TRBJ2-7; tentatively, D is TRBD1 (6 bases). Trimming shortened V by 10 bases and J by 5 bases, and 18 bases separated the two germline ends. CDR1 and CDR2 from the germline V gene are MGHDK and SYGVNS. The CDR3 runs to 13 residues. The CDR3 here is CATTWGHRNEQYF. CDR3 nucleotides: TGTGCCACTACCTGGGGGCATAGGAACGAGCAGTACTTC.

The chain is built from TRBV6-1 and TRBJ2-7; the match to TRBD2 covers 10 bases. V lost 6 bases, J lost 5 bases, and 4 bases stayed unmatched. Germline V gene data show CDR1 as MNHNS and CDR2 as SASEGT. The CDR3 has 13 residues. The CDR3 sequence: CASRRLAGNEQYF. CDR3 nucleotides: TGTGCCAGCAGGAGACTAGCGGGTAACGAGCAGTACTTC.

This chain joins TRBV11-2 and TRBJ1-3, with TRBD1 as a possible D gene (5 bases). The CDR3 has 14 residues. Germline V gene lookup returns CDR1 SGHAT and CDR2 FQNNGV. Trimming took off 6 bases at V and 3 bases at J, with 12 bases between the two ends. CDR3 residues: CASRSTAGGNTIYF. The CDR3 DNA sequence: TGTGCCAGCAGGTCGACAGCCGGTGGAAACACCATATATTTT.

The chain has TRBV10-3 and TRBJ1-1, with TRBD1 as a possible D gene (6 bases). CDR3 length: 13 residues. CDR1 and CDR2 from the germline V gene are ENHRY and SYGVKD. The V gene lost 6 bases and the J gene lost 5 bases, with 13 bases spanning the gap. CDR3 region: CAISPSGQTEAFF. The CDR3 DNA is TGTGCCATCAGCCCCTCCGGACAGACTGAAGCTTTCTTT.

This chain uses TRBV18 with TRBJ1-4; the D is unclear. V was trimmed by 3 bases and J by 0 bases, leaving 14 bases between them. The CDR3 sequence is 17 residues long. CDR1 and CDR2 (germline): KGHSH, LQKENI. As DNA, the CDR3 is TGTGCCAGCTCACCCCAAGGACGTACAGCAACTAATGAAAAACTGTTTTTT. Protein product: CASSPQGRTATNEKLFF.

The rearrangement links TRBV6-5 to TRBJ1-4; tentative D call: TRBD1 (5 bases). Germline CDR1 and CDR2: MNHEY and SVGAGI. CDR3 length: 14 amino acids. The V end lost 2 bases, the J end lost 8 bases, and 12 bases lay between the germline ends. DNA for the CDR3: TGTGCCAGCAGTTACGGCAGGGATAGCGAAAAACTGTTTTTT. Its translation: CASSYGRDSEKLFF.

This chain links TRBV6-1 with TRBJ1-4; D gene uncertain. Between the trimmed V and J ends, which lost 7 bases and 5 bases, there was a span of 14 bases. Germline V gene lookup returns CDR1 MNHNS and CDR2 SASEGT. This CDR3 contains 14 residues. CDR3 loop: CASNRGPSNEKLFF. DNA for the CDR3: TGTGCCAGCAATCGAGGGCCAAGCAATGAAAAACTGTTTTTT.

This chain joins TRBV5-1 and TRBJ2-4; a weak D match, TRBD1 (5 bases). Trimming stripped 0 bases from V and 0 bases from J, with 16 bases between. This CDR3 is 18 amino acids long. CDR1 and CDR2 (germline): SGHRS, YFSETQ. The DNA of the CDR3 is TGCGCCAGCAGCTTGGGACAGCCCTACGAGATAGCCAAAAACATTCAGTACTTC. This gives the protein CASSLGQPYEIAKNIQYF. The variable domain in full, with the rest retrieved from reference TRBV5-1 and TRBJ2-4, is KAGVTQTPRYLIKTRGQQVTLSCSPISGHRSVSWYQQTPGQGLQFLFEYFSETQRNKGNFPGRFSGRQFSNSRSEMNVSTLELGDSALYLCASSLGQPYEIAKNIQYFGAGTRLSVL.

This sequence joins TRBV2 and TRBJ2-5, with unresolved D. Germline V gene sequence: CDR1 SNHLY, CDR2 FYNNEI. V lost 8 bases and J 5 bases, leaving 9 bases between the germline ends. This CDR3 is built from 11 residues. The chain's CDR3 is CASLLGETQYF. CDR3 coding DNA: TGTGCCAGCCTATTGGGGGAGACCCAGTACTTC.

The chain carries TRBV10-3 and TRBJ2-2; 8 bases line up with TRBD1. This CDR3 has 14 amino acids. Germline V gene lookup returns CDR1 ENHRY and CDR2 SYGVKD. V trimming: 2 bases; J trimming: 5 bases; junction bases outside the gene matches: 1. In DNA form, the CDR3 reads TGTGCCATCAGTGAGGGACAGGGTACCGGGGAGCTGTTTTTT. Amino acids: CAISEGQGTGELFF.

J is TRBJ1-2 and V is TRBV30; D is possibly TRBD1 (6 bases). This CDR3 has 13 residues. Trimming took off 3 bases at V and 5 bases at J, with 13 bases between the two ends. In germline, CDR1 is GTSNPN, CDR2 SVGIG (reference sequence). The CDR3 DNA sequence: TGTGCCTGGAGCGCGGGACACCCGTATGGCTACACCTTC. It encodes CAWSAGHPYGYTF.

This clone was counted a single time. The chain recombines TRBV7-2 with TRBJ2-1; D is undetermined. The CDR3 sequence is 13 residues long. V was shortened by 6 bases and J by 5 bases, with 11 bases between the two germline ends. In germline, CDR1 is SGHTA, CDR2 FQGNSA. The CDR3 nucleotides read TGTGCCAGCAGATGGTCCGAGAACAATGAGCAGTTCTTC. It translates to CASRWSENNEQFF.

The J gene is TRBJ2-7, the V gene TRBV10-2; TRBD2 aligns across 13 bases. After removal of 6 bases from V and 5 bases from J, the junction contained 7 bases not matched to a gene. The CDR3 loop spans 15 amino acids. Germline CDR1 and CDR2: WSHSY and SAAADI. The CDR3 is CASRTRLAGGDEQYF. The CDR3 DNA follows: TGCGCCAGCAGGACAAGACTAGCGGGGGGTGACGAGCAGTACTTC.

The chain uses TRBV9 and TRBJ2-2, with D possibly being TRBD2 (6 bases). CDR1 SGDLS and CDR2 YYNGEE come from the germline V gene. Trimming cost V 3 bases and J 3 bases, with 21 bases left between them. The CDR3 spans 18 residues. As DNA, the CDR3 is TGTGCCAGCAGCGCCAGGTGGGCTAGCGTGGCTTACACCGGGGAGCTGTTTTTT. This codes for CASSARWASVAYTGELFF.

The V gene is TRBV28, the J gene TRBJ1-5; D remains unclear. The V end was cut by 2 bases, the J end by 3 bases, with 5 bases between. Germline assignment: CDR1 MDHEN and CDR2 SYDVKM. This CDR3 region has 13 residues. The chain's CDR3 is CASSLGHNQPQHF. Here the CDR3 DNA reads TGTGCCAGCAGTTTAGGCCACAATCAGCCCCAGCATTTT. Looking up the rest from reference TRBV28 and TRBJ1-5 gives the full variable domain: DVKVTQSSRYLVKRTGEKVFLECVQDMDHENMFWYRQDPGLGLRLIYFSYDVKMKEKGDIPEGYSVSREKKERFSLILESASTNQTSMYLCASSLGHNQPQHFGDGTRLSIL.

A remark on this clone: Relative to the germline gene, one junction end is altered; a read error may explain this. This chain links TRBV7-7 with TRBJ2-2; D possibly corresponds to TRBD1 (7 bases). This CDR3 comprises 17 residues. Germline V gene sequence: CDR1 SSHAT, CDR2 FNYEAQ (reference sequence). CDR3 in amino acids: CASSRGPLGGLTGELFF. The CDR3 bases are TGTGCTAGCAGTAGGGGGCCCCTCGGGGGCCTGACCGGGGAGCTGTTTTTT.

This clone was seen just once. The chain links TRBV18 to TRBJ2-6, with 9 bases identical to TRBD1. Unmatched junction bases numbered 13, after V lost 5 bases and J lost 2 bases. The CDR3 has 19 residues. Germline V gene lookup returns CDR1 KGHSH and CDR2 LQKENI. DNA of the CDR3: TGTGCCAGCTCATTAGGACAGGGGCGCCTAAGGACTGGGGCCAACGTCCTGACTTTC. This encodes CASSLGQGRLRTGANVLTF.

J is TRBJ2-1 and V is TRBV25-1; 10 bases match TRBD2. The CDR3 contains 14 residues. The V gene's germline CDR1 is MGHDK and CDR2 SYGVNS. V lost 8 bases, J lost 7 bases, and 8 bases stayed unmatched. CDR3 in amino acids: CASHLAGGINEQFF. The CDR3, as DNA: TGTGCCAGCCATTTAGCGGGAGGAATAAATGAGCAGTTCTTC.

The chain combines TRBV28 with TRBJ2-3; 7 bases align to TRBD2. The CDR3 sequence is 17 residues long. V shed 4 bases and J 2 bases; nucleotides not matched to a gene: 12. CDR1 is MDHEN and CDR2 is SYDVKM in the germline V gene. The CDR3 region has the DNA TGTGCCAGCAGTTCCGGGGGAGGGAGGGGATACACAGATACGCAGTATTTT. The encoded protein is CASSSGGGRGYTDTQYF. Together with reference TRBV28 and TRBJ2-3, the CDR3 gives the full variable domain: DVKVTQSSRYLVKRTGEKVFLECVQDMDHENMFWYRQDPGLGLRLIYFSYDVKMKEKGDIPEGYSVSREKKERFSLILESASTNQTSMYLCASSSGGGRGYTDTQYFGPGTRLTVL.

The chain carries TRBV27 and TRBJ2-7; possible D gene TRBD1, 6 bases. The CDR3 has 18 residues. Germline lookup yields CDR1 MNHEY and CDR2 SMNVEV (reference sequence). V was pared by 0 bases and J by 6 bases, with 24 bases between. This chain's CDR3 is CASSLSGPQGRSSSEQYF. In DNA form, the CDR3 reads TGTGCCAGCAGTTTATCAGGGCCACAGGGAAGATCATCATCCGAGCAGTACTTC.